This TCR beta chain was profiled in a study of CD8+CD57+ T cells in acquired aplastic anemia. Study details: An average of roughly 2.9 ug of DNA was obtained from sorted CD4+ and CD8+ cells. Overall study results and limits: Significance was not reached for CD8+ Simpson's diversity between patients and controls.

There are 15 residues in the CDR3. Germline CDR1 ENHRY, CDR2 SYGVKD. Genomic DNA provided the template from which TCR beta VDJ and CDR3 profiles were obtained. TCRdb re-analysed the reads in MiXCR, keeping a single row per CDR3 protein. This sample has 200,000 to 250,000 distinct CDR3 sequences, with over 60% found just once. As concerns this clonotype: Its antigen is unknown. One end of the junction is discordant with germline, which a read error may explain.

The chain recombines TRBV10-3 with TRBJ1-2; the D is unclear. The TCR originated in a human donor in good health. Material for sequencing was sorted CD4+, CD8+, or CD8+CD57+ T cells (not recorded which) from PBMCs. The CDR3 region has the DNA TGTGCCAGCAGTGAAAGGAGTGGGGCTAACTATGGCTACACCTTC. As protein: CASSERSGANYGYTF.